Below, 9 T cell receptor beta chains from the same sample are listed, as sequenced in a study of T cells after yellow fever vaccination (dated by TCRdb to between 2018 and 2021). The receptor library was made with 5' RACE. Sequencer: Illumina HiSeq 2500. In-frame beta chains were kept once TCRdb had trimmed the public reads at Q25 with fastp and called clones with MiXCR. Duplicate CDR3 protein sequences are folded into a single record with the most common DNA and genes. The sample contains some 120,000 distinct CDR3 sequences, roughly 8.9% of them found a single time. The top ten constitute roughly 23% of the sample. The treatment or condition label of this sample denotes: live attenuated yellow fever vaccine strain. The sequencing used CD8+ T cells sorted from PBMCs, collected 45 days after the yellow fever booster vaccination. The receptor set was obtained from a man in his thirties or forties who received the YFV17D yellow fever vaccine.

This clonotype was seen at least ten times. This chain links TRBV10-3 with TRBJ2-7, with D uncertain. The V end lost 4 bases, the J end lost 6 bases, and 16 bases lay between the germline ends. Germline CDR1 is ENHRY and CDR2 is SYGVKD. The CDR3 runs to 14 residues. CDR3 in DNA: TGTGCCATCAGTGGGGTAGATGAAGGCCCCGAGCAGTACTTC. Its translation is CAISGVDEGPEQYF.

V usage is TRBV6-5 and J usage is TRBJ2-7, with D unresolved. The CDR3 runs 13 residues. Deletions cut 2 bases from V and 0 bases from J, with 5 bases between. Germline loops: CDR1 MNHEY, CDR2 SVGAGI. CDR3 in amino acids: CASSYRVSYEQYF. The CDR3 DNA sequence: TGTGCCAGCAGTTACCGGGTCTCCTACGAGCAGTACTTC.

This clonotype has at least ten counts. This rearrangement joins TRBV11-2 to TRBJ2-1, with D hard to call. The CDR3 is made up of 16 amino acids. From germline, CDR1 is SGHAT and CDR2 FQNNGV. Deletions cut 1 base from V and 8 bases from J, with 18 bases between. The CDR3 protein is CASSLGREAIDYEQFF. DNA of the CDR3: TGTGCCAGCAGCTTAGGACGTGAAGCGATTGATTATGAGCAGTTCTTC.

This clonotype appeared many times. This chain uses TRBV6-1 with TRBJ2-1; D possibly corresponds to TRBD2 (6 bases). Germline V gene lookup returns CDR1 MNHNS and CDR2 SASEGT. Trimming left V 3 bases short and J 10 bases short, with 16 bases between. The length of the CDR3 is 14 residues. The CDR3 DNA reads as TGTGCCAGCAGTGACCGGGACTTGGCTGGCGAGCAGTTCTTC. Residues: CASSDRDLAGEQFF.

In its sample, this clonotype was seen a few times. This sequence joins TRBV11-2 and TRBJ2-5; D might be TRBD2 (5 bases). V lost 0 bases, J lost 2 bases, and 13 bases lay in between. This CDR3 spans 16 amino acids. Germline CDR1 reads SGHAT; CDR2 reads FQNNGV. This CDR3 reads CASSLDRRVQQETQYF. The CDR3 DNA sequence: TGTGCCAGCAGCTTAGACCGGCGGGTTCAACAAGAGACCCAGTACTTC. Full variable domain (missing parts from reference TRBV11-2 and TRBJ2-5): EAGVAQSPRYKIIEKRQSVAFWCNPISGHATLYWYQQILGQGPKLLIQFQNNGVVDDSQLPKDRFSAERLKGVDSTLKIQPAKLEDSAVYLCASSLDRRVQQETQYFGPGTRLLVL.

This clonotype came up many times. This chain connects TRBV12-3 or TRBV12-4 to TRBJ2-1, with TRBD2 matching 11 bases. The CDR3 consists of 15 residues. The V gene end was trimmed by 5 bases and the J gene end by 4 bases; junction bases not matched to a gene: 4. The CDR3 coding sequence is TGTGCCAGCAGTACCGGGACTAGCGGATACAATGAGCAGTTCTTC. It encodes CASSTGTSGYNEQFF.

The V call is TRBV4-3, the J call TRBJ2-7; 9 nucleotides line up with TRBD2. This CDR3 contains 15 residues. Losses at the gene ends were 1 base for V and 4 bases for J; bases not matched to a gene: 5. Germline V lookup: CDR1 LGHNA, CDR2 YSLEER. The CDR3 coding sequence is TGCGCCAGCAGCCAAGTGCAAGCGGGAGGTTACGAGCAGTACTTC. This gives the protein CASSQVQAGGYEQYF.

This clonotype was seen repeatedly, ten times or more. V usage is TRBV7-3 and J usage is TRBJ2-1; 13 nucleotides align to TRBD2. This CDR3 spans 17 amino acids. V was pared by 2 bases and J by 7 bases, with 8 bases of the junction left unmatched. Looked up from germline, CDR1 is SGHTA and CDR2 is FQGTGA. CDR3 nucleotides: TGTGCCAGCAGCTTAGACCAAGGACTAGCGGGAGTGAATGAGCAGTTCTTC. This codes for CASSLDQGLAGVNEQFF.

This clonotype was counted many times. This sequence joins TRBV4-3 and TRBJ1-4; D uncertain. Trimming left V 0 bases short and J 2 bases short, with 10 bases between. The CDR3 length is 16 residues. CDR1 and CDR2 (germline): LGHNA, YSLEER. CDR3 region: CASSQDRFGTNEKLFF. CDR3 nucleotide sequence: TGCGCCAGCAGCCAAGATCGGTTCGGGACTAATGAAAAACTGTTTTTT.